A selection of T cell receptor beta chains follows, all from one sample in a study of cytomegalovirus exposure and HLA in healthy donors. The data were produced by immunoSEQ multiplex PCR, yet TCRdb's version contains in-frame clones alone and is incomplete. Among some 120,000 clones listed, roughly three quarters were seen once. The sequencing input was PBMCs. Receptors were obtained from a woman aged 18-29 years in good health and CMV-seronegative. CDR3s include the opening cysteine and the closing phenylalanine or tryptophan. A D gene is named only where the DNA matches it firmly. Only part of the rows carry a size: once, few, many, or a class if the clone is expanded.

j_call clone_size v_call d_call cdr3_nt cdr3_aa
TRBJ2-7 - TRBV18 TRBD1 TGTGCCAGCTCTCCTGGACAGGGCCCTGATTACGAGCAGTACTTC CASSPGQGPDYEQYF
TRBJ1-1 - TRBV5-1 - TGCGCCAGCAAGGCAGGCCCGAACACTGAAGCTTTCTTT CASKAGPNTEAFF
TRBJ1-1 - TRBV6-5 TRBD1 TGTGCCAGCAGCGAGGGGACAGGTGAAGCTTTCTTT CASSEGTGEAFF
TRBJ2-1 - TRBV6-5 - TGTGCCAGCAGTTACTTCGGGCTCGGGGACAATGAGCAGTTCTTC CASSYFGLGDNEQFF
TRBJ1-2 - TRBV28 TRBD1 TGTGCCAGCAGTCAAAATCCGGGACAGGGGGACTATGGCTACACCTTC CASSQNPGQGDYGYTF
TRBJ1-2 - TRBV6-1 - TGTGCCAGCGGTTTGGCCGGGGACTATGGCTACACCTTC CASGLAGDYGYTF
TRBJ1-4 - TRBV5-1 TRBD1 TGCGCCAGCAGCATTGGACAGGGGGCAACTAATGAAAAACTGTTTTTT CASSIGQGATNEKLFF
TRBJ1-5 few TRBV7-9 - TGTGCCAGCAGCCCCGTCCTTAGGCAGGGCCAAGGGGCCCAGCATTTT CASSPVLRQGQGAQHF
TRBJ1-2 - TRBV6-1 - TGTGCCAGCAGGGAGCCCCAGGGAGGGGGAGGCTACACCTTC CASREPQGGGGYTF
TRBJ1-2 - TRBV2 - TGTGCCAGCAGTGCGGTGAGAGAACCTGTCTATGGCTACACCTTC CASSAVREPVYGYTF
TRBJ2-1 many TRBV7-8 TRBD2 TGTGCCAGCAGCTTAGCACGTCTCATCCGGGCTAGCGGGGGGTTGAAGGGAGAGCAGTTCTTC CASSLARLIRASGGLKGEQFF
TRBJ1-1 - TRBV6-5 - TGTGCCAGCACAGGACTCCCCGTGAACACTGAAGCTTTCTTT CASTGLPVNTEAFF
TRBJ1-2 - TRBV7-9 - TGTGCCAGCAGGAAGCAGGGGTTCTATGGCTACACCTTC CASRKQGFYGYTF
TRBJ2-7 - TRBV30 TRBD2 TGTGCCTGGAGTGTAGGCGGCGGGGGTTGGTACGAGCAGTACTTC CAWSVGGGGWYEQYF
TRBJ2-1 once TRBV5-1 TRBD2 TGCGCCAGCAGCCCCGGACTAGCGGGGGGGATCAATGAGCAGTTCTTC CASSPGLAGGINEQFF
TRBJ2-7 - TRBV5-4 TRBD2 TGTGCCAGCAGCTTGCGTGGCGGGGGACTCTGGAACGAGCAGTACTTC CASSLRGGGLWNEQYF
TRBJ2-7 - TRBV5-4 - TGTGCCAGCAGCGCCGGGAGCTCCTACGAGCAGTACTTC CASSAGSSYEQYF
TRBJ1-2 - TRBV9 - TGTGCCAGCAGCGTAGACAACCACTATGGCTACACCTTC CASSVDNHYGYTF
TRBJ1-6 - TRBV6-1 TRBD1 TGTGCCAGCAGTGATGGGACAGGACGGTATAATTCACCCCTCCACTTT CASSDGTGRYNSPLHF
TRBJ2-1 few TRBV6-5 - TGTGCCAGCACCGCTCCGGGGGGTAGGGGGGAGCAGTTCTTC CASTAPGGRGEQFF